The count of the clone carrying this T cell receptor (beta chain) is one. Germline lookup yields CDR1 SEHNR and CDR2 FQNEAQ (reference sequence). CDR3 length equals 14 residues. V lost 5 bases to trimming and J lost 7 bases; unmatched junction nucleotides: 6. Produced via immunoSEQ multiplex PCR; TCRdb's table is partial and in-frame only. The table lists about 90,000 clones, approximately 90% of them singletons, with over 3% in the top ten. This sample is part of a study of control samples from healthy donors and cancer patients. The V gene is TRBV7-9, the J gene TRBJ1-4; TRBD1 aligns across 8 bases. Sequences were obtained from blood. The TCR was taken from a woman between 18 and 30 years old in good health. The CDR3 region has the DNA TGTGCCAGCAGCCGAGGACAGGGTTTTGAAAAACTGTTTTTT. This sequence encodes CASSRGQGFEKLFF.